This T cell receptor (beta chain) was identified during a study of T cells after yellow fever vaccination. About the study: Sorting on CD3, CD45RA, CCR7 and CD95 yielded EM, EMRA, CM and Tscm memory subsets. Findings and caveats of the study: Detection of almost all vaccine-responding clonotypes in sorted memory subsets failed on day 0.

A 5'RACE template-switching step, the method used to make TCR cDNA, added a universal primer site and UMIs. TCRdb processed the 5' RACE reads anew with MiXCR; each CDR3 protein has one entry. The sample has approximately 27,000 distinct CDR3 sequences; 5.5% are singletons. Looked up from germline, CDR1 is SGHNT and CDR2 is YYREEE (reference sequence). The CDR3 runs 14 residues. Trimming pared 5 bases from V and 1 base from J, leaving 10 bases between. This clonotype was seen many times. This clonotype was obtained from a man aged 30-40 years who received the YFV17D yellow fever vaccine. The J gene is TRBJ1-5, the V gene TRBV5-4; possibly TRBD1 for D (5 bases). Specimen: PBMCs, either bulk or a sorted T-cell subset (CD4+, CD8+, memory, or dextramer-sorted; not recorded which), collected 15 days after the yellow fever booster vaccination. The CDR3 nucleotides read TGTGCCAGCAGTTTTCAGGGAAGCAATCAGCCCCAGCATTTT. The encoded protein is CASSFQGSNQPQHF.